This is a list of T cell receptor beta chains from one sample in a study of blood T cell repertoires in COVID-19. The method was immunoSEQ multiplex PCR; TCRdb's version includes in-frame clones alone and lacks a portion of them. The sample consists of 240,000 or so clones, around 86% of them appearing once. The specimen sequenced was peripheral blood. The receptors were gathered from a woman between 55 and 75 years old with active or convalescent COVID-19. CDR3s include the opening cysteine and the closing phenylalanine or tryptophan. The D gene is left open where the match is weak. The listing skips clone size in some rows; elsewhere it reads once, few, many or a size class.

abundance,d_gene,j_gene,len,v_gene,CDR3nt,CDR3aa
-,TRBD2,TRBJ2-7,15,TRBV7-2,TGTGCCAGCAGCCCCGTTTCTAGCGGACCCTACGAGCAGTACTTC,CASSPVSSGPYEQYF
-,-,TRBJ1-1,14,TRBV5-4,TGTGCCAGCAGCCCTGCCCTCGGGGGAACTGAAGCTTTCTTT,CASSPALGGTEAFF
-,-,TRBJ1-2,14,TRBV6-1,TGTGCCAGCAGTGAGGAGGGGAGATACTATGGCTACACCTTC,CASSEEGRYYGYTF
-,TRBD1,TRBJ1-2,14,TRBV14,TGTGCCAGCAGCCAGCAGACAGGGGGCAGTGGCTACACCTTC,CASSQQTGGSGYTF
once,TRBD2,TRBJ2-3,16,TRBV7-2,TGTGCCAGCAACACCGGGACTAGCGGGGGCACAGATACGCAGTATTTT,CASNTGTSGGTDTQYF
-,-,TRBJ1-3,13,TRBV11-2,TGTGCCAGCAGCTTGGGCGGGGGAAACACCATATATTTT,CASSLGGGNTIYF
-,TRBD1,TRBJ2-7,14,TRBV27,TGTGCCAGCAGTCGAAAGACAGGGGGGTACGAGCAGTACTTC,CASSRKTGGYEQYF
-,TRBD1,TRBJ2-5,16,TRBV27,TGTGCCAGCAGTCGTCGCCCGGGACAGGGGGGAGAGACCCAGTACTTC,CASSRRPGQGGETQYF
-,TRBD1,TRBJ1-1,14,TRBV5-6,TGTGCCAGCAGCCGTCAGGGGGCGGTCACTGAAGCTTTCTTT,CASSRQGAVTEAFF
few,-,TRBJ1-1,11,TRBV3-1/TRBV3-2,TGTGCCAGCAGCCTTTCGGCTGAAGCTTTCTTT,CASSLSAEAFF
-,TRBD1,TRBJ1-2,15,TRBV6-6,TGTGCCAGCATCCCCCGGGACAGGGGGACGTATGGCTACACCTTC,CASIPRDRGTYGYTF
few,-,TRBJ2-5,17,TRBV20-1,TGCAGTGCTAGTGGTCAGGGTAGATTCCCAAACCAAGAGACCCAGTACTTC,CSASGQGRFPNQETQYF
-,TRBD1,TRBJ2-3,14,TRBV10-3,TGTGCCACCCGGAAGACAGGGGGCACAGATACGCAGTATTTT,CATRKTGGTDTQYF
-,TRBD1,TRBJ1-1,14,TRBV11-3,TGTGCCAGCAGCTTTACAGGGGAGAGCACTGAAGCTTTCTTT,CASSFTGESTEAFF
-,TRBD2,TRBJ2-5,16,TRBV3-1/TRBV3-2,TGTGCCAGCAGCCACAACCGGGGAGGGTATGGGGAGACCCAGTACTTC,CASSHNRGGYGETQYF
-,TRBD2,TRBJ2-1,13,TRBV7-2,TGTGCCAGCAGCACTGGACTAGCGGATGAGCAGTTCTTC,CASSTGLADEQFF
-,TRBD2,TRBJ2-2,15,TRBV29-1,TGCAGCGTTGGGCCCCCGGGGGGGAACACCGGGGAGCTGTTTTTT,CSVGPPGGNTGELFF
-,TRBD1,TRBJ1-4,15,TRBV5-1,TGCGCCAGCAGCGCGGCAGGGGGAACTAATGAAAAACTGTTTTTT,CASSAAGGTNEKLFF
-,-,TRBJ1-2,14,TRBV5-8,TGTGCCAGCAGCTTGCGAGGAAGCAACTATGGCTACACCTTC,CASSLRGSNYGYTF
-,-,TRBJ1-1,14,TRBV3-1/TRBV3-2,TGTGCCAGCAGCCAAGCTGATCTATATGGTGAAGCTTTCTTT,CASSQADLYGEAFF
-,TRBD2,TRBJ2-3,16,TRBV6-6,TGTGCCAGCAGTTACCTTTCCGGGGGGGCAGCAGATACGCAGTATTTT,CASSYLSGGAADTQYF
once,TRBD1,TRBJ1-6,12,TRBV7-9,TGTGCCAGCAGCTTAGATGACAGGGGGATTACATTT,CASSLDDRGITF
-,TRBD1,TRBJ2-7,15,TRBV18,TGTGCCAGCTCACCGGTTGGACAGGCCCCCTACGAGCAGTACTTC,CASSPVGQAPYEQYF
-,TRBD2,TRBJ2-3,17,TRBV10-1,TGCGCCAGCAGTGAGTCGCGGACTAGCGGGGGAACAGATACGCAGTATTTT,CASSESRTSGGTDTQYF
-,TRBD1,TRBJ2-3,14,TRBV12-5,TGTGCTAGTGGTAACAGGGGGATCGCAGATACGCAGTATTTT,CASGNRGIADTQYF
few,-,TRBJ2-1,15,TRBV19,TGTGCCAGTAGTATAGACAGGGGGGTCCCCAATGAGCAGTTCTTC,CASSIDRGVPNEQFF
-,-,TRBJ2-7,13,TRBV19,TGTGCCAGTAGTAACCGAGGAGGGGTCGAGCAGTACTTC,CASSNRGGVEQYF
-,TRBD1,TRBJ2-7,15,TRBV6-5,TGTGCCAGCAGTTATGGGGTTCAGGGGGCCACCGAGCAGTACTTC,CASSYGVQGATEQYF
-,-,TRBJ2-2,15,TRBV27,TGTGCCAGCAGTTCCCCCCGGGGGGCAGGCGGGGAGCTGTTTTTT,CASSSPRGAGGELFF
-,-,TRBJ2-6,19,TRBV7-9,TGTGCCAGCAGCAATAATTATGACAGATTGAGCTCTGGGGCCAACGTCCTGACTTTC,CASSNNYDRLSSGANVLTF
-,TRBD1,TRBJ1-2,15,TRBV5-8,TGTGCCAGCAGAGAGACAGGGCGAGCTAACTATGGCTACACCTTC,CASRETGRANYGYTF
-,-,TRBJ2-5,16,TRBV5-1,TGCGCCAGCAGCTACACAATGGGGGGGCGCGGGGAGACCCAGTACTTC,CASSYTMGGRGETQYF
-,-,TRBJ2-7,12,TRBV7-2,TGTGCCAGCAGTCACAGGGTTAGCGAGCAGTACTTC,CASSHRVSEQYF
-,-,TRBJ1-1,12,TRBV7-2,TGTGCTGGGGAGGGCTCGGGCACTGAAGCTTTCTTT,CAGEGSGTEAFF
-,TRBD2,TRBJ2-5,17,TRBV18,TGTGCCAGCTCACCCCTAGCTAGCGGGGGGGCCCAAGAGACCCAGTACTTC,CASSPLASGGAQETQYF
-,TRBD2,TRBJ2-3,15,TRBV25-1,TGTGCCAGCTCCAGACTAGCGGGCGGCACAGATACGCAGTATTTT,CASSRLAGGTDTQYF
-,-,TRBJ2-5,14,TRBV19,TGTGCCAGTAGTATCCTCGCGGGGCCAGAGACCCAGTACTTC,CASSILAGPETQYF
-,-,TRBJ1-2,14,TRBV2,TGTGCCAGCTATACCCGTCAGGGGAACTATGGCTACACCTTC,CASYTRQGNYGYTF
few,-,TRBJ1-3,13,TRBV6-6,TGTGCCAGCCGAGGCAGCTCTGGAAACACCATATATTTT,CASRGSSGNTIYF
once,-,TRBJ2-5,11,TRBV29-1,TGCAGCGTTTCCGGACTCGGGCCCCAGTACTTC,CSVSGLGPQYF
-,TRBD2,TRBJ2-5,15,TRBV18,TGTGCCAGCTCACCCATAGCGGGCCGCCAAGAGACCCAGTACTTC,CASSPIAGRQETQYF
-,TRBD2,TRBJ2-3,16,TRBV9,TGTGCCAGCAGCGTAGCGAGCGGGGCGCTCACAGATACGCAGTATTTT,CASSVASGALTDTQYF
-,-,TRBJ2-7,15,TRBV11-2,TGTGCCAGCAGCTTAGCTCCGAGACAGAGTGCCGAGCAGTACTTC,CASSLAPRQSAEQYF
-,TRBD1,TRBJ1-2,16,TRBV27,TGTGCCAGCAGCTACTGGGGGACAGGGAGGAACTATGGCTACACCTTC,CASSYWGTGRNYGYTF
-,TRBD1,TRBJ2-7,14,TRBV7-9,TGTGCCAGCAGCCCCGGGACAGGCACCTACGAGCAGTACTTC,CASSPGTGTYEQYF
-,TRBD2,TRBJ2-5,16,TRBV6-6,TGTGCCAGCAGCCGCAGCGGGGGGGCGATTCAAGAGACCCAGTACTTC,CASSRSGGAIQETQYF
-,-,TRBJ2-5,14,TRBV18,TGTGCCAGCTCACCTGGGAAGGGGAAAGAGACCCAGTACTTC,CASSPGKGKETQYF
-,-,TRBJ1-2,15,TRBV2,TGTGCCAGCAGTGGGTCAGGGGTACCTAACTATGGCTACACCTTC,CASSGSGVPNYGYTF
-,-,TRBJ1-1,17,TRBV5-1,TGCGCCAGCAGCACCCGAAGGGGGGGGGCTGGGGACACTGAAGCTTTCTTT,CASSTRRGGAGDTEAFF
-,TRBD1,TRBJ2-5,17,TRBV27,TGTGCCAGCAGTTTATTAGGGACAGATCAGCTCAAGAGAACCCAGTACTTC,CASSLLGTDQLKRTQYF
once,TRBD2,TRBJ2-1,20,TRBV5-8,TGTGCCAGCAGCTTGGAAGGTAGCGGGGGGCTCTGGACCCCCTACAATGAGCAGTTCTTC,CASSLEGSGGLWTPYNEQFF
-,TRBD1,TRBJ2-2,16,TRBV19,TGTGCCAGTAGCCCAGGCTGGGACAGGGATCCCGGGGAGCTGTTTTTT,CASSPGWDRDPGELFF
once,-,TRBJ2-2,14,TRBV6-6,TGTGCCAGCAGCCGTACCGGGGACACCGGGGAGCTGTTTTTT,CASSRTGDTGELFF